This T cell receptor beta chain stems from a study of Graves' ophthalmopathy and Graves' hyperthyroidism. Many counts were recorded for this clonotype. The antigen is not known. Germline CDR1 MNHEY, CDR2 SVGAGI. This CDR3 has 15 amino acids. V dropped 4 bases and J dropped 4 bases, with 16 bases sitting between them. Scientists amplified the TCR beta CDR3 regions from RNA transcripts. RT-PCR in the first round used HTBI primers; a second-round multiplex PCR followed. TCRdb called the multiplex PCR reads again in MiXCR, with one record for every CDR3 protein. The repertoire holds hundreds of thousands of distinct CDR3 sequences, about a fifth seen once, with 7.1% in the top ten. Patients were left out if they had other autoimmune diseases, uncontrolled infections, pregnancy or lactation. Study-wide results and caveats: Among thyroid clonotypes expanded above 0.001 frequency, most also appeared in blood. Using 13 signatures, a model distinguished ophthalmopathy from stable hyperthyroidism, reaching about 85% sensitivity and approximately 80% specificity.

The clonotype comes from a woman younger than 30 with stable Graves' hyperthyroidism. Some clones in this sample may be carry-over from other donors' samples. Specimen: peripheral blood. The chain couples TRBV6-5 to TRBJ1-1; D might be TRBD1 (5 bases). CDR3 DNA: TGTGCCAGCAGTTGGGACGACATCGGTAGCACTGAAGCTTTCTTT. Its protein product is CASSWDDIGSTEAFF.